The 27 T cell receptor beta chains below come from one sample, sequenced in a study of T cell responses to AZD1222 COVID-19 vaccine. The method was immunoSEQ multiplex PCR; TCRdb's version includes in-frame clones alone and lacks a portion of them. The sample yields 200,000 or so clones, 70% to 90% seen once. This material consisted of peripheral blood, taken on day 0 of AZD1222 vaccination. The receptors were sampled from an adult in good health.

This clone was recorded only once. The chain carries TRBV19 and TRBJ2-2; TRBD1 aligns across 10 bases. Per the germline V gene, CDR1 is LNHDA and CDR2 is SQIVND (reference sequence). J gave up 3 bases and V 6 bases, and 1 base lay outside the gene matches. The CDR3 runs to 14 residues. The CDR3 is CASRGTGDTGELFF. The CDR3 DNA is TGTGCCAGTAGAGGGACAGGGGACACCGGGGAGCTGTTTTTT.

This clone was seen a few times. The chain carries TRBV6-1 and TRBJ1-6, with 7 bases matching TRBD1. The CDR3 is 16 amino acids. J was trimmed by 4 bases and V by 4 bases; bases with no gene match: 7. Germline values: CDR1 MNHNS, CDR2 SASEGT. CDR3 nucleotide sequence: TGTGCCAGCAGTGTCGTCGCAGGGGGTTATAATTCACCCCTCCACTTT. It encodes CASSVVAGGYNSPLHF.

This sequence joins TRBV2 and TRBJ2-3; 12 bases are a match to TRBD2. Per germline, CDR1 SNHLY and CDR2 FYNNEI. This CDR3 contains 18 residues. The junction had 11 bases not matched to a gene; V was cut back by 5 bases and J by 2 bases. The CDR3 DNA sequence: TGTGCCAGCAGTCCCGGCACTAGCGGGAGGACCCACACAGATACGCAGTATTTT. Amino acids: CASSPGTSGRTHTDTQYF.

J is TRBJ1-4 and V is TRBV5-6; D gene uncertain. This CDR3 is built from 14 residues. Trimming removed 2 bases at V and 0 bases at J, with 5 bases between. From germline, CDR1 is SGHDT and CDR2 YYEEEE. The CDR3 sequence is CASSFGATNEKLFF. As DNA, the CDR3 is TGTGCCAGCAGCTTCGGCGCAACTAATGAAAAACTGTTTTTT.

This sequence joins TRBV7-8 and TRBJ2-3; no reliable D call. The CDR3 extends over 14 amino acids. Germline CDR1 is SGHVS and CDR2 is FQNEAQ. V was pared by 8 bases and J by 2 bases, with 14 bases between. CDR3 bases: TGTGCCAGCCGAGACGGCACAATCACAGATACGCAGTATTTT. It is translated as CASRDGTITDTQYF. Full variable domain (rest looked up from reference TRBV7-8 and TRBJ2-3): GAGVSQSPRYKVAKRGQDVALRCDPISGHVSLFWYQQALGQGPEFLTYFQNEAQLDKSGLPSDRFFAERPEGSVSTLKIQRTQQEDSAVYLCASRDGTITDTQYFGPGTRLTVL.

V and J are TRBV2 and TRBJ1-4; 11 nucleotides agree with TRBD1. Trimming at V came to 2 bases and at J to 8 bases, leaving 10 bases not matched to a gene. The germline V gene has CDR1 SNHLY and CDR2 FYNNEI. CDR3 length: 17 amino acids. The CDR3 sequence: CASSEPRGGQGDEKLFF. The CDR3 nucleotides are TGTGCCAGCAGTGAACCCCGCGGGGGACAGGGGGACGAAAAACTGTTTTTT.

As regards this clone: At the DNA level, this CDR3 is encoded by other sequences in the same sample as well. This chain joins TRBV6-5 and TRBJ1-5; D unresolved. Trimming left V 0 bases short and J 4 bases short, with 4 bases between. Germline CDR1 MNHEY, CDR2 SVGAGI. The CDR3 is 13 amino acids. The CDR3 DNA follows: TGTGCCAGCAGTTACTCATCTAATCAGCCCCAGCATTTT. It translates to CASSYSSNQPQHF.

This chain joins TRBV27 and TRBJ2-7; the D gene is possibly TRBD2 (7 bases). The CDR3 spans 14 residues. V was cut by 5 bases and J by 2 bases, with 13 bases left in between. Germline V CDR1 and CDR2: MNHEY, SMNVEV (reference sequence). CDR3 DNA sequence: TGTGCCAGCAGTAGCCGGGGGGCCGCCTACGAGCAGTACTTC. It yields the protein CASSSRGAAYEQYF.

The chain joins TRBV5-3 to TRBJ2-2; D is possibly TRBD1 or TRBD2 (5 bases each). TRBV5-3 is identified as an open reading frame with a role that is uncertain. The CDR3 is made up of 17 amino acids. V was pared by 1 base and J by 6 bases, with 19 bases between. Here the CDR3 reads CARSLSPGRPRSGELFF. Written as DNA, the CDR3 is TGTGCCAGAAGCTTGTCGCCGGGACGGCCGCGCTCCGGGGAGCTGTTTTTT.

The chain recombines TRBV4-1 with TRBJ1-3; D perhaps matches TRBD1 (5 bases). The CDR3 has 16 amino acids. The germline V and J ends were trimmed by 0 bases and 4 bases, with 13 bases remaining between them. Germline V CDR1 and CDR2: MGHRA, YSYEKL. For the CDR3, the DNA is TGCGCCAGCAGCCAAGATCACGGGAGGGGAGGAAACACCATATATTTT. It yields the protein CASSQDHGRGGNTIYF.

This clone has a single count. This chain uses TRBV27 with TRBJ2-7, with TRBD2 as a possible D gene (5 bases). Germline lookup yields CDR1 MNHEY and CDR2 SMNVEV (reference sequence). This CDR3 is built from 13 residues. V was shortened by 6 bases and J by 5 bases, with 14 bases between the two germline ends. CDR3 amino acids: CASRVDGGHEQYF. The DNA of the CDR3 is TGTGCCAGCAGGGTGGACGGAGGCCACGAGCAGTACTTC.

This clone was seen just once. The V gene is TRBV6-5, the J gene TRBJ1-2; D is unclear. Germline V lookup: CDR1 MNHEY, CDR2 SVGAGI. The V and J ends lost 4 bases and 4 bases respectively, with 16 bases between them. The CDR3 sequence is 15 residues long. The CDR3 sequence: CASSSVLGPAYGYTF. The CDR3, as DNA: TGTGCCAGCAGTTCGGTCCTTGGACCCGCCTATGGCTACACCTTC.

The chain recombines TRBV29-1 with TRBJ2-5; D unresolved. There are 12 residues in the CDR3. The V end was cut by 8 bases, the J end by 6 bases, with 16 bases between. Germline CDR1 is SQVTM and CDR2 is ANQGSEA. CDR3 region: CSSKDTGQTQYF. In nucleotides, the CDR3 is TGCAGCTCCAAAGATACGGGTCAGACCCAGTACTTC.

The rearrangement links TRBV4-3 to TRBJ1-2; D not certain. The CDR3 sequence is 14 residues long. Per germline, CDR1 LGHNA and CDR2 YSLEER. Trimming cost V 3 bases and J 4 bases, with 12 bases left between them. CDR3 DNA: TGCGCCAGCAGCCACGGGGAAGGGTCCTATGGCTACACCTTC. This encodes CASSHGEGSYGYTF.

The chain combines TRBV3-1 (or the pseudogene TRBV3-2) with TRBJ2-1; the match to TRBD1 covers 7 bases. CDR3 length equals 17 residues. The V and J ends lost 4 bases and 4 bases, in that order; junction bases with no gene match: 13. Germline V gene lookup returns CDR1 LGHDT and CDR2 YNNKEL (reference sequence). The CDR3 sequence is CASSPDLGQSFYNEQFF. For the CDR3, the DNA is TGTGCCAGCAGCCCAGACCTGGGACAGTCTTTTTACAATGAGCAGTTCTTC.

This clone was recorded once. The CDR3 nucleotides are TGTGCCAGCAGTTTATCGGGGGCTACTAACTATGGCTACACCTTC. Translation: CASSLSGATNYGYTF. The V gene is TRBV28, the J gene TRBJ1-2; possible D gene TRBD1, 6 bases. The CDR3 has 15 amino acids. CDR1 MDHEN and CDR2 SYDVKM come from the germline V gene. The ends were cut back, 1 base at V and 0 bases at J, with 9 bases in the middle.

The rearrangement uses TRBV18 and TRBJ1-6; 7 bases line up with TRBD1. The CDR3 has 16 residues. Germline CDR1 KGHSH, CDR2 LQKENI. Trimming cost V 3 bases and J 11 bases; bases outside gene matches: 13. The CDR3 sequence is CASSPTGPPFRTPLHF. In DNA, the CDR3 is TGTGCCAGCTCACCGACAGGGCCCCCATTTAGAACACCCCTCCACTTT.

This chain connects TRBV7-4 to TRBJ1-2; possibly TRBD1 for D (5 bases). CDR3 length: 13 amino acids. Trimming cost V 7 bases and J 8 bases, with 17 bases left between them. Looked up from germline, CDR1 is SGHVT and CDR2 is SQSDAQ. The CDR3 loop is CASTPSPGRGYTF. The CDR3 coding sequence is TGTGCCAGCACCCCGTCCCCAGGGCGAGGCTACACCTTC. The complete variable domain, with remaining parts taken from reference TRBV7-4 and TRBJ1-2, reads GAGVSQSPRYKVAKRGRDVALRCDSISGHVTLYWYRQTLGQGSEVLTYSQSDAQRDKSGRPSGRFSAERPERSVSTLKIQRTEQGDSAVYLCASTPSPGRGYTFGSGTRLTVV.

This rearrangement joins TRBV7-2 to TRBJ2-7, with 7 bases identical to TRBD1. The CDR3 covers 15 residues. The germline V gene has CDR1 SGHTA and CDR2 FQGNSA. V shed 1 base and J 3 bases; nucleotides not matched to a gene: 6. The CDR3 protein is CASSLEFRDSYEQYF. The DNA of the CDR3 is TGTGCCAGCAGCTTAGAGTTCCGGGACAGCTACGAGCAGTACTTC. Using reference TRBV7-2 and TRBJ2-7 for the parts outside the CDR3, the full variable domain is GAGVSQSPSNKVTEKGKDVELRCDPISGHTALYWYRQSLGQGLEFLIYFQGNSAPDKSGLPSDRFSAERTGGSVSTLTIQRTQQEDSAVYLCASSLEFRDSYEQYFGPGTRLTVT.

V gene TRBV6-5 combines with J gene TRBJ2-3; TRBD1 aligns across 7 bases. The CDR3 is 14 amino acids. J lost 2 bases, V lost 6 bases, and 5 bases had no gene match. The germline CDR1 and CDR2 sequences are MNHEY and SVGAGI. The CDR3 DNA sequence: TGTGCCAGCAGCAGGGGGACCTTCACAGATACGCAGTATTTT. It encodes CASSRGTFTDTQYF.

CDR3 sequence reads: CASSLKTGGEKLFF. The CDR3 coding sequence is TGTGCCAGCAGCCTGAAGACAGGGGGCGAAAAACTGTTTTTT. The J gene is TRBJ1-4, the V gene TRBV7-9; TRBD1 aligns across 10 bases. V lost 5 bases to trimming and J lost 8 bases; unmatched junction nucleotides: 5. This CDR3 comprises 14 residues. Germline V gene lookup returns CDR1 SEHNR and CDR2 FQNEAQ (reference sequence). Using reference TRBV7-9 and TRBJ1-4 for the parts outside the CDR3, the full variable domain is DTGVSQNPRHKITKRGQNVTFRCDPISEHNRLYWYRQTLGQGPEFLTYFQNEAQLEKSRLLSDRFSAERPKGSFSTLEIQRTEQGDSAMYLCASSLKTGGEKLFFGSGTQLSVL.

V usage is TRBV2 and J usage is TRBJ1-4, with D perhaps matching TRBD1 (5 bases). CDR3 length: 13 amino acids. V was trimmed by 8 bases and J by 5 bases, leaving 12 bases between them. Germline values: CDR1 SNHLY, CDR2 FYNNEI. Here the CDR3 reads CASGGTANEKLFF. The CDR3 region has the DNA TGTGCCAGCGGGGGGACGGCCAATGAAAAACTGTTTTTT.

The chain is built from TRBV3-1 (or the pseudogene TRBV3-2) and TRBJ2-2, with D possibly TRBD2 on 5 matching bases. This CDR3 region has 15 residues. Germline V lookup: CDR1 LGHDT, CDR2 YNNKEL (reference sequence). The V end was cut by 3 bases, the J end by 5 bases, with 13 bases between. The CDR3 loop is CASSQEAFRTGELFF. CDR3 in DNA: TGTGCCAGCAGCCAGGAGGCATTTAGGACCGGGGAGCTGTTTTTT.

The sample holds one count of this clone. The chain carries TRBV11-2 and TRBJ1-6; D remains unclear. V shed 1 base and J shed 10 bases, with 5 bases lying between them. CDR3 length: 12 amino acids. CDR1 and CDR2 (germline): SGHAT, FQNNGV. The CDR3 DNA is TGTGCCAGCAGCTTAGTAAGCTCACCCCTCCACTTT. This sequence encodes CASSLVSSPLHF.

The V gene is TRBV7-2, the J gene TRBJ1-4; D possibly corresponds to TRBD1 (5 bases). Germline lookup yields CDR1 SGHTA and CDR2 FQGNSA. The CDR3 loop spans 14 amino acids. V was pared by 5 bases and J by 7 bases, with 14 bases between. This chain's CDR3 is CASSPGTPAEKLFF. CDR3 nucleotide sequence: TGTGCCAGCAGCCCCGGGACTCCGGCTGAAAAACTGTTTTTT. Variable domain in full (rest from reference TRBV7-2 and TRBJ1-4): GAGVSQSPSNKVTEKGKDVELRCDPISGHTALYWYRQSLGQGLEFLIYFQGNSAPDKSGLPSDRFSAERTGGSVSTLTIQRTQQEDSAVYLCASSPGTPAEKLFFGSGTQLSVL.

V and J are TRBV5-1 and TRBJ1-2; D is unclear. Germline CDR1 reads SGHRS; CDR2 reads YFSETQ. The CDR3 runs to 13 residues. V lost 0 bases to trimming and J lost 5 bases, with 8 bases between them. This chain's CDR3 is CASSLAVQYGYTF. The CDR3 coding sequence is TGCGCCAGCAGCTTGGCAGTACAGTATGGCTACACCTTC.

The chain uses TRBV10-2 and TRBJ1-5, with D hard to call. The CDR3 totals 12 residues. Germline lookup yields CDR1 WSHSY and CDR2 SAAADI. V lost 6 bases to trimming and J lost 3 bases, with 6 bases between them. CDR3 coding DNA: TGCGCCAGCAGGGGCCACAATCAGCCCCAGCATTTT. It translates to CASRGHNQPQHF.